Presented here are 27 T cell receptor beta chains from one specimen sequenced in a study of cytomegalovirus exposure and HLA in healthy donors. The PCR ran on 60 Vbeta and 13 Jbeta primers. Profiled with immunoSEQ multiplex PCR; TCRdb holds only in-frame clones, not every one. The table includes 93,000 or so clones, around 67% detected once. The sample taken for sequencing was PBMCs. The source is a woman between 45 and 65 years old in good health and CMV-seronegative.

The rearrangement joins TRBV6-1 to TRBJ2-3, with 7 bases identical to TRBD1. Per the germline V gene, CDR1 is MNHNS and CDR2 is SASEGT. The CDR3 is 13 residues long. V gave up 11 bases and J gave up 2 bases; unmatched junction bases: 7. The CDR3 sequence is CAGEGANTDTQYF. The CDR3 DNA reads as TGTGCCGGAGAGGGGGCGAACACAGATACGCAGTATTTT.

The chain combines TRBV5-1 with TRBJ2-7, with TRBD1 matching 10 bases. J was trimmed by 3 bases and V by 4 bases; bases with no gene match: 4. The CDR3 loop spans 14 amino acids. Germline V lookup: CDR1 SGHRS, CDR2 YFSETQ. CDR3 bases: TGCGCCAGCAGCCCGGGACAGGGGCGCTACGAGCAGTACTTC. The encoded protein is CASSPGQGRYEQYF. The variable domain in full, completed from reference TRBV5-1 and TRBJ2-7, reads KAGVTQTPRYLIKTRGQQVTLSCSPISGHRSVSWYQQTPGQGLQFLFEYFSETQRNKGNFPGRFSGRQFSNSRSEMNVSTLELGDSALYLCASSPGQGRYEQYFGPGTRLTVT.

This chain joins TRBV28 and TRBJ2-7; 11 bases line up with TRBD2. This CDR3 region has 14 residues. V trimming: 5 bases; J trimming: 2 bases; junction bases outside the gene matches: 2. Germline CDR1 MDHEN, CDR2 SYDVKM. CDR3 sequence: CASSILAGAYEQYF. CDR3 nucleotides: TGTGCCAGCAGTATACTAGCGGGGGCCTACGAGCAGTACTTC.

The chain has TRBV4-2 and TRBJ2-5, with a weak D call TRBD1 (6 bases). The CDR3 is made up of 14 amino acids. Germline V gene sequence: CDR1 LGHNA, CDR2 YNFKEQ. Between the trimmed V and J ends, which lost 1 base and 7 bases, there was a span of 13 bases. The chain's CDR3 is CASSQAGESGTQYF. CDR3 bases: TGTGCCAGCAGCCAAGCAGGGGAGTCCGGGACCCAGTACTTC.

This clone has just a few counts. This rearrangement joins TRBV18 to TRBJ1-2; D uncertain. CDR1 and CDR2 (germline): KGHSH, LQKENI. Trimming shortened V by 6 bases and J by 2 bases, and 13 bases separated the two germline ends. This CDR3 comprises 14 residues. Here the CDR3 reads CASSEGVSNYGYTF. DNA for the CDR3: TGTGCCAGCTCGGAGGGAGTCTCGAACTATGGCTACACCTTC.

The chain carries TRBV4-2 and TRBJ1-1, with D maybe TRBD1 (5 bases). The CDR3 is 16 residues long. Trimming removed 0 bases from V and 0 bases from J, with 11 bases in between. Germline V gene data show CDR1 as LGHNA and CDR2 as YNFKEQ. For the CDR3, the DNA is TGTGCCAGCAGCCAAGATCAAACCAGGGTGAACACTGAAGCTTTCTTT. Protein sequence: CASSQDQTRVNTEAFF.

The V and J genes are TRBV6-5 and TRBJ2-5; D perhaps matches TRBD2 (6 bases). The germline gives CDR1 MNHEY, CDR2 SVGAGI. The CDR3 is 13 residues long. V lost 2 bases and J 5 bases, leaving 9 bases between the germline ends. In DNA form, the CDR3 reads TGTGCCAGCAGTTACGGGGGGAGGGAGACCCAGTACTTC. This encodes CASSYGGRETQYF.

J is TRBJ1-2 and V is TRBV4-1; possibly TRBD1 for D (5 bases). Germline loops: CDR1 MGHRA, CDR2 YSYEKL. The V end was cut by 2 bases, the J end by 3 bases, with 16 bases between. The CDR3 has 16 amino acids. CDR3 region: CASSQRKGDPHYGYTF. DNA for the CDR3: TGCGCCAGCAGCCAAAGAAAAGGGGATCCGCACTATGGCTACACCTTC.

The CDR3 DNA sequence: TGTGCCAGTAGTATTCGCGGACTAGCGGGAACCGTTTATACGCAGTATTTT. Its translation is CASSIRGLAGTVYTQYF. V usage is TRBV19 and J usage is TRBJ2-3; 12 positions agree with TRBD2. This CDR3 spans 17 amino acids. Per germline, CDR1 LNHDA and CDR2 SQIVND (reference sequence). V lost 3 bases, J lost 7 bases, and 11 bases stayed unmatched.

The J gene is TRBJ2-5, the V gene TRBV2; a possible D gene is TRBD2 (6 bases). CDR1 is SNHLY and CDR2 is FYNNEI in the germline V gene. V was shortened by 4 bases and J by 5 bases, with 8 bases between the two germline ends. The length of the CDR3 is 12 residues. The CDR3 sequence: CASSGEEETQYF. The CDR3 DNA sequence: TGTGCCAGCAGTGGGGAGGAGGAGACCCAGTACTTC. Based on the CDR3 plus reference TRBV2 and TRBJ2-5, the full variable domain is EPEVTQTPSHQVTQMGQEVILRCVPISNHLYFYWYRQILGQKVEFLVSFYNNEISEKSEIFDDQFSVERPDGSNFTLKIRSTKLEDSAMYFCASSGEEETQYFGPGTRLLVL.

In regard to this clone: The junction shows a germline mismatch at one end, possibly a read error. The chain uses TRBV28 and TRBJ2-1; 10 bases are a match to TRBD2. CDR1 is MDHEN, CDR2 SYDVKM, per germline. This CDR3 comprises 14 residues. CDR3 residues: CASSFVRAGGLQIF. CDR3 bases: TGTGCCAGCAGTTTCGTCCGAGCGGGAGGGCTACAGATCTTC.

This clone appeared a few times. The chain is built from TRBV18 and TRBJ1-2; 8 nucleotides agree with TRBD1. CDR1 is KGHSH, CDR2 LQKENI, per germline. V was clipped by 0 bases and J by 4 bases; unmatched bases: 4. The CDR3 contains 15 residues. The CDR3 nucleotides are TGTGCCAGCTCACCACCGGTGGACAGGGCCTATGGCTACACCTTC. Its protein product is CASSPPVDRAYGYTF. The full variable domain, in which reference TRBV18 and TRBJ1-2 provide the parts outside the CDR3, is NAGVMQNPRHLVRRRGQEARLRCSPMKGHSHVYWYRQLPEEGLKFMVYLQKENIIDESGMPKERFSAEFPKEGPSILRIQQVVRGDSAAYFCASSPPVDRAYGYTFGSGTRLTVV.

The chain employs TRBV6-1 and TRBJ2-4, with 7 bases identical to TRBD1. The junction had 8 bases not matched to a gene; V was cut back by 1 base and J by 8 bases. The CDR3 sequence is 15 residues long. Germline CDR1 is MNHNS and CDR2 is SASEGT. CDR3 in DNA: TGTGCCAGCAGTGAAGAAGAGGGGGCGGCGGACATTCAGTACTTC. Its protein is CASSEEEGAADIQYF.

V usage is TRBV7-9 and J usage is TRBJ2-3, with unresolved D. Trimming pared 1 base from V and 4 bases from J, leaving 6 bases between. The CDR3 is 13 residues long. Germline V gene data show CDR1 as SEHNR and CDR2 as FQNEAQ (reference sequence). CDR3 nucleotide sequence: TGTGCCAGCAGCTTAGACTACGCAGATACGCAGTATTTT. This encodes CASSLDYADTQYF.

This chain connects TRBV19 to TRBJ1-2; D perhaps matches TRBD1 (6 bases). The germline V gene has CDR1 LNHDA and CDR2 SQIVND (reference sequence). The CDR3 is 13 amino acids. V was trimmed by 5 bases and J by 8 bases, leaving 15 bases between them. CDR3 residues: CASSPYTGSGYTF. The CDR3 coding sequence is TGTGCCAGTAGTCCCTACACAGGGAGCGGCTACACCTTC.

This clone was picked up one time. The chain's CDR3 is CASSLGRDRGTYEQYF. The CDR3 DNA reads TGTGCCAGCAGCTTAGGCCGGGACAGGGGAACCTACGAGCAGTACTTC. The rearrangement joins TRBV7-8 to TRBJ2-7; 10 nucleotides align to TRBD1. Germline CDR1 SGHVS, CDR2 FQNEAQ. This CDR3 is 16 amino acids long. Trimming cost V 1 base and J 2 bases; bases outside gene matches: 5.

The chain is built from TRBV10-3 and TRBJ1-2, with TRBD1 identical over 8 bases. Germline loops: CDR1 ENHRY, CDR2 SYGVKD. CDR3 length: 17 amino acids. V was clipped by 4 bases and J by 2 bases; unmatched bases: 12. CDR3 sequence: CAISGMWVTGENYGYTF. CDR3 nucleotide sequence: TGTGCCATCAGTGGAATGTGGGTGACAGGGGAAAACTATGGCTACACCTTC.

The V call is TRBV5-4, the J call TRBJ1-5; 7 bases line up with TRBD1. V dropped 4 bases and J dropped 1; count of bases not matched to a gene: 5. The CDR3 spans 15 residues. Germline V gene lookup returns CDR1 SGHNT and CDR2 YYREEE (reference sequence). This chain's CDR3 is CASSIQGRSNQPQHF. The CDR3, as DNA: TGTGCCAGCAGCATACAGGGGCGCAGCAATCAGCCCCAGCATTTT.

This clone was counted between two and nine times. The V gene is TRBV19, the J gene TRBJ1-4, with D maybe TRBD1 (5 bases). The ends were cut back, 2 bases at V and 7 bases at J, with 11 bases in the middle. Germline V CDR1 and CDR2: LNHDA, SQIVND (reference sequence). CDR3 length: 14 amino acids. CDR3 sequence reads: CASSIRGNSEKLFF. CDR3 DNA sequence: TGTGCCAGTAGTATACGGGGGAATAGTGAAAAACTGTTTTTT.

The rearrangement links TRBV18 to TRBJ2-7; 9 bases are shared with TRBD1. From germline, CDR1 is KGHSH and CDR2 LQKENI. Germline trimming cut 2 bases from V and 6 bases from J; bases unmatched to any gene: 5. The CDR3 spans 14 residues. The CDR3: CASSPLDRGGEQYF. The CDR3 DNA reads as TGTGCCAGCTCACCATTGGACAGGGGTGGCGAGCAGTACTTC.

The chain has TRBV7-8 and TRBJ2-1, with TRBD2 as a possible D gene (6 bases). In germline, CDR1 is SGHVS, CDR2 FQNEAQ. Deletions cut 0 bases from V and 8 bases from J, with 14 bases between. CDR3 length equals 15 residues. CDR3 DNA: TGTGCCAGCAGCTTAGCGCGTGTGCCGGGGGATGAGCAGTTCTTC. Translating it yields CASSLARVPGDEQFF.

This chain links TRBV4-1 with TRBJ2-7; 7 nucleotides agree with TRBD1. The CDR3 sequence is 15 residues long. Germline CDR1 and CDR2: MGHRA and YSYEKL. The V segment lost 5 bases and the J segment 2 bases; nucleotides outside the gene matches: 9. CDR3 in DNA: TGCGCCAGCAGCTTCCGGGACAGTAGCCCCTACGAGCAGTACTTC. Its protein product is CASSFRDSSPYEQYF.

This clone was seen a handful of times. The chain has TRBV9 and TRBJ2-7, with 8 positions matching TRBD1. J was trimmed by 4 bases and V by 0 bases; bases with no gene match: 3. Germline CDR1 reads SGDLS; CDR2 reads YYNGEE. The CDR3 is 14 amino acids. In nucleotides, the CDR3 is TGTGCCAGCAGCGTAGGACAGGGGAATTACGAGCAGTACTTC. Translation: CASSVGQGNYEQYF.

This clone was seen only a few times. CDR3: CASSLNSVGNTEAFF. As DNA, the CDR3 is TGTGCCAGCAGCTTAAATAGCGTGGGGAACACTGAAGCTTTCTTT. V gene TRBV7-9 combines with J gene TRBJ1-1; unclear D gene. This CDR3 is 15 amino acids long. The ends were cut back, 2 bases at V and 1 base at J, with 11 bases in the middle. Germline V CDR1 and CDR2: SEHNR, FQNEAQ (reference sequence). The entire variable domain, with the rest obtained from reference TRBV7-9 and TRBJ1-1, is as follows: DTGVSQNPRHKITKRGQNVTFRCDPISEHNRLYWYRQTLGQGPEFLTYFQNEAQLEKSRLLSDRFSAERPKGSFSTLEIQRTEQGDSAMYLCASSLNSVGNTEAFFGQGTRLTVV.

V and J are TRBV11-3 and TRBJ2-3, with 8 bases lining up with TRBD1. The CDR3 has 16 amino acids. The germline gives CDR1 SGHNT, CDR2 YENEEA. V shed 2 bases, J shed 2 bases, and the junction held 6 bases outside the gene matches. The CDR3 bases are TGTGCCAGCAGCTTATGGTCGGGACAGGACACAGATACGCAGTATTTT. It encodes CASSLWSGQDTDTQYF. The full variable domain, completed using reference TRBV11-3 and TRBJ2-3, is EAGVVQSPRYKIIEKKQPVAFWCNPISGHNTLYWYLQNLGQGPELLIRYENEEAVDDSQLPKDRFSAERLKGVDSTLKIQPAELGDSAVYLCASSLWSGQDTDTQYFGPGTRLTVL.

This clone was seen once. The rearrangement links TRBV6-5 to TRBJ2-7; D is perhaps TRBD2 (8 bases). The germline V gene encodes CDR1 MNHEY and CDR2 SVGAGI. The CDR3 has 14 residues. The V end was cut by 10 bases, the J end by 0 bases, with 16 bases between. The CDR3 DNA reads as TGTGCCACGGGACTAGGGGGCGCCTCCTACGAGCAGTACTTC. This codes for CATGLGGASYEQYF.

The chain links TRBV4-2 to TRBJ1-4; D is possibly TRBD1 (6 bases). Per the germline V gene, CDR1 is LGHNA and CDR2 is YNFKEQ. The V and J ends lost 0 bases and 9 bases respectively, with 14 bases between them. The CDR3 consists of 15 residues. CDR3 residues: CASSQERGQGKKLFF. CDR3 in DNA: TGTGCCAGCAGCCAAGAGAGAGGCCAGGGGAAAAAACTGTTTTTT.